The sequence of this T cell receptor beta chain was determined in a study of T cells after yellow fever vaccination. Study background: Fractions containing few cells were prepared with SMART-Seq v4 Ultra Low Input. Whole-study results and caveats: CD4 and CD8 compartments shared a small share of clonotypes.

This CDR3 is built from 16 residues. J lost 5 bases, V lost 0 bases, and 6 bases had no gene match. Looked up from germline, CDR1 is LNHNV and CDR2 is YYDKDF (reference sequence). This clonotype was seen only a few times. Its antigen is currently unknown. TCRdb redid the calling of the 5' RACE reads with MiXCR, one entry per CDR3 protein. Of 450,000 to 550,000 distinct CDR3 sequences listed, under 25% are singletons. The material sequenced was PBMCs, taken 15 days after the yellow fever booster vaccination. This clonotype originated in a man aged 25-45 years who received the YFV17D yellow fever vaccine. The rearrangement links TRBV15 to TRBJ2-3; 9 bases are shared with TRBD2. The CDR3: CATSRDGLAGQDTQYF. CDR3 nucleotide sequence: TGTGCCACCAGCAGAGATGGGCTAGCGGGACAAGATACGCAGTATTTT.